The clone carrying this T cell receptor (beta chain) was seen a few times. Antigen: not known. Vbeta (60) and Jbeta (13) primers were used in the PCR. Generated by immunoSEQ multiplex PCR, the TCRdb table keeps only in-frame clones and is missing some. The table lists about 180,000 clones, over 70% of them singletons. The CDR3 sequence is 15 residues long. The junction had 2 bases not matched to a gene; V was cut back by 7 bases and J by 1 base. CDR1 is SEHNR and CDR2 is FQNEAQ in the germline V gene (reference sequence). The record originates from a study of cytomegalovirus exposure and HLA in healthy donors. The wider study: A prior study identified 117 million unique TCR beta sequences from roughly 170 million T cells.

Points from the study as a whole: Later analysis revealed greater clonal expansion in HLA-associated TCR beta chains than in equally common others. As a later analysis showed, a missense DCLRE1C variant was linked to trimming of TCR beta V- and J-genes.

J is TRBJ2-5 and V is TRBV7-9, with 14 bases aligning to TRBD2. This clonotype originated in a male donor in good health and CMV-seronegative. Material: PBMCs. CDR3 sequence reads: CASTGTSGSQETQYF. The CDR3 DNA reads as TGTGCCAGCACCGGGACTAGCGGGAGCCAAGAGACCCAGTACTTC.